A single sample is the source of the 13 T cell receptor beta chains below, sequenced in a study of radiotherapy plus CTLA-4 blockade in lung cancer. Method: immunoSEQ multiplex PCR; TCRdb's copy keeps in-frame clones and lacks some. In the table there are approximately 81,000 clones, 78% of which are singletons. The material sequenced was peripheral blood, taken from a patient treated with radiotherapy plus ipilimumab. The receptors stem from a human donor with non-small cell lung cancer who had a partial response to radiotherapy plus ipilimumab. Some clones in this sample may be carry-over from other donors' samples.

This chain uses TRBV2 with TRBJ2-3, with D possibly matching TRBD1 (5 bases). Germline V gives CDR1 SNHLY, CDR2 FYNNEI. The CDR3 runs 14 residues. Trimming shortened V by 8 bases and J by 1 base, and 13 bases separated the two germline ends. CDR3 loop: CASGQGSGTDTQYF. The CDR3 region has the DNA TGTGCCAGCGGGCAGGGTTCGGGCACAGATACGCAGTATTTT.

The CDR3 loop is CASSPQRGILVTGELFF. CDR3 coding DNA: TGTGCCAGCAGCCCTCAGAGGGGGATCTTGGTAACCGGGGAGCTGTTTTTT. The chain recombines TRBV9 with TRBJ2-2; possibly TRBD1 for D (6 bases). The germline V and J ends were trimmed by 4 bases and 5 bases, with 21 bases remaining between them. Germline V gene data show CDR1 as SGDLS and CDR2 as YYNGEE. There are 17 residues in the CDR3.

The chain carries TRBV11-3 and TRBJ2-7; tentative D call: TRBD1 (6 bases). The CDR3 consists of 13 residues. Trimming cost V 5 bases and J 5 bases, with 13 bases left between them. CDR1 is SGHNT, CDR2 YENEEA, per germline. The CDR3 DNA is TGTGCCAGCAGCAAAGGGGGTTTTAACGAGCAGTACTTC. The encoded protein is CASSKGGFNEQYF.

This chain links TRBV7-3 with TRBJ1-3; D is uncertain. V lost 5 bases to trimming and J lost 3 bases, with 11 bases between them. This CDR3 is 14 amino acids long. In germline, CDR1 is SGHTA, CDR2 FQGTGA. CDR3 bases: TGTGCCAGCAGCCGGAGTGGGAGTGGAAACACCATATATTTT. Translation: CASSRSGSGNTIYF.

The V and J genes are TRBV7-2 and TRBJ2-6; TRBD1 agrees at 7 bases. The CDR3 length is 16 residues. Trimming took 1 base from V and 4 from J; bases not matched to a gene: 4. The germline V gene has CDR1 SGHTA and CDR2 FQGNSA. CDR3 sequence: CASSLGQGVGANVLTF. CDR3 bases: TGTGCCAGCAGCTTAGGACAGGGAGTAGGGGCCAACGTCCTGACTTTC.

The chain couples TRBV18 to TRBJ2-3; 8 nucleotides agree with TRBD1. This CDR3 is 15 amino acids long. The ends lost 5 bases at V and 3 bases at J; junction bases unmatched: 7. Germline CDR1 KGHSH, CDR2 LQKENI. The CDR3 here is CASSSGQGITDTQYF. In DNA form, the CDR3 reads TGTGCCAGCTCATCCGGACAGGGAATTACAGATACGCAGTATTTT.

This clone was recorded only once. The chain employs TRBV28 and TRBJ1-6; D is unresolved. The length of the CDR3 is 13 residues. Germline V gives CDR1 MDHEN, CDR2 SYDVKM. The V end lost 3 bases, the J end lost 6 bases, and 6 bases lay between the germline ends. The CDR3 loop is CASSLYSNSPLHF. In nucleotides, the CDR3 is TGTGCCAGCAGTTTGTACAGTAATTCACCCCTCCACTTT.

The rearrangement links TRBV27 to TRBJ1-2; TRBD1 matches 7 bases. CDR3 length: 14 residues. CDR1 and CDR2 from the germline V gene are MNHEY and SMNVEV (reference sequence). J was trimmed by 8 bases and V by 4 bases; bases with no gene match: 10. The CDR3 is CASSSAARGHGYTF. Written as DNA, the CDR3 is TGTGCCAGCAGTTCCGCGGCAAGGGGGCACGGCTACACCTTC.

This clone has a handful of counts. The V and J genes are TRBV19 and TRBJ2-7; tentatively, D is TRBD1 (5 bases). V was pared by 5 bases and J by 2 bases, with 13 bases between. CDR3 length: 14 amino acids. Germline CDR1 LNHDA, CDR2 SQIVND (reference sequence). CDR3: CASSLSVTAYEQYF. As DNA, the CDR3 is TGTGCCAGTAGTCTTTCTGTGACAGCCTACGAGCAGTACTTC.

The CDR3 reads CASSKYRGPTTDTQYF. The CDR3 DNA reads TGTGCCAGCAGCAAGTACAGGGGCCCCACCACAGATACGCAGTATTTT. The chain couples TRBV5-6 to TRBJ2-3, with 7 bases identical to TRBD1. Germline V gene sequence: CDR1 SGHDT, CDR2 YYEEEE. The CDR3 sequence is 16 residues long. Trimming took 4 bases from V and 2 from J; bases not matched to a gene: 10.

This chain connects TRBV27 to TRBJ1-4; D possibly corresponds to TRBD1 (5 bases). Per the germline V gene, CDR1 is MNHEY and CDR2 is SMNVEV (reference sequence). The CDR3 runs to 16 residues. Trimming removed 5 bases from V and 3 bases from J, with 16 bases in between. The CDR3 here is CASSASGRGSNEKLFF. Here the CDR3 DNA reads TGTGCCAGCAGTGCCTCTGGGAGGGGTTCTAATGAAAAACTGTTTTTT.

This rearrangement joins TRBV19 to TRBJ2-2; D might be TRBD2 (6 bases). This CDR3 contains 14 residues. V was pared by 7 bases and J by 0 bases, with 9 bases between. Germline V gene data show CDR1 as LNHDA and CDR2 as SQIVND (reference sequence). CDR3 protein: CASMVAANTGELFF. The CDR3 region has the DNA TGTGCCAGTATGGTAGCGGCGAACACCGGGGAGCTGTTTTTT. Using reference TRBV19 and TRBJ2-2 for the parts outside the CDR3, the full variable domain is DGGITQSPKYLFRKEGQNVTLSCEQNLNHDAMYWYRQDPGQGLRLIYYSQIVNDFQKGDIAEGYSVSREKKESFPLTVTSAQKNPTAFYLCASMVAANTGELFFGEGSRLTVL.

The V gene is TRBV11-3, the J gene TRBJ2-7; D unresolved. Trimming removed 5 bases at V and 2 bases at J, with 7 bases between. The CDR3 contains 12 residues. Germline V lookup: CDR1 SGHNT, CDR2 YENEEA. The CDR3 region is CASSQLTYEQYF. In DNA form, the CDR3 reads TGTGCCAGCAGCCAACTAACCTACGAGCAGTACTTC. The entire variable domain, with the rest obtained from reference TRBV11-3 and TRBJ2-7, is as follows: EAGVVQSPRYKIIEKKQPVAFWCNPISGHNTLYWYLQNLGQGPELLIRYENEEAVDDSQLPKDRFSAERLKGVDSTLKIQPAELGDSAVYLCASSQLTYEQYFGPGTRLTVT.